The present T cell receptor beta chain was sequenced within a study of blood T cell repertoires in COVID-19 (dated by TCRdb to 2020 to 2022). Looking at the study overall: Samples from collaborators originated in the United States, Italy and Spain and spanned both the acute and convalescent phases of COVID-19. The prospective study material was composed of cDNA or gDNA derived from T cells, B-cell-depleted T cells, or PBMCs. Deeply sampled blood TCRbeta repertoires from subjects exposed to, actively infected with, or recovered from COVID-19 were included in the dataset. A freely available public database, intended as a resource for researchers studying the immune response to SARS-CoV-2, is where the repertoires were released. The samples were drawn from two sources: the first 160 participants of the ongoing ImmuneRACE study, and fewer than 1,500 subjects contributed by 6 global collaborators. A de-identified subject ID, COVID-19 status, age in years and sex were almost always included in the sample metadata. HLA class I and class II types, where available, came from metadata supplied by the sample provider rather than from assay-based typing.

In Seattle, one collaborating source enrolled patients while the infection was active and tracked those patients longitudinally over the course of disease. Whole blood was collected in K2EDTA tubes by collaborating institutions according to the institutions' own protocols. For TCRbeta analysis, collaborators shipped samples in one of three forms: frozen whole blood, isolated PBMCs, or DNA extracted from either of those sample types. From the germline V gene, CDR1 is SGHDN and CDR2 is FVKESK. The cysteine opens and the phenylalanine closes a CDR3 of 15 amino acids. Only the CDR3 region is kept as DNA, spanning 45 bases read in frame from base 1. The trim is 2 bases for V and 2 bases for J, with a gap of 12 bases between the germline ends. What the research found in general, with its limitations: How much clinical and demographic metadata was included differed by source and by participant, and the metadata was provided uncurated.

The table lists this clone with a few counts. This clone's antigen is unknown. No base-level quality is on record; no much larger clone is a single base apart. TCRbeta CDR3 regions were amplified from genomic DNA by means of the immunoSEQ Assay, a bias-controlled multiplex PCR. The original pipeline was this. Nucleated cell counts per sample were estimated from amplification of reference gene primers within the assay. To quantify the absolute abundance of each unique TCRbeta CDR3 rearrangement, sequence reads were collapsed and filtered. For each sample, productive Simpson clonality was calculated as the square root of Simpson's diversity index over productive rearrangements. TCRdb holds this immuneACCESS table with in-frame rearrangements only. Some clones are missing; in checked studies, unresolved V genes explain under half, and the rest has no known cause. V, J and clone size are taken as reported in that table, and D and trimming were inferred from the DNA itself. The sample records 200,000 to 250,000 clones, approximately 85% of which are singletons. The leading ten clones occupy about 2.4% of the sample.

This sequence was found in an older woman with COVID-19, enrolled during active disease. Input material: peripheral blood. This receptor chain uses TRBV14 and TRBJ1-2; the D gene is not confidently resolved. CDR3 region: CASSQQEGWNYGYTF. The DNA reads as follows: TGTGCCAGCAGCCAACAGGAGGGATGGAACTATGGCTACACCTTC.